The present TCR beta chain was sequenced within a study of cytomegalovirus exposure and HLA in healthy donors. This clone was seen only once. Its cognate antigen is unknown. The PCR used 60 Vbeta and 13 Jbeta primers. Libraries were prepared by immunoSEQ multiplex PCR; TCRdb keeps only in-frame clonotypes and omits some of them. The sample has around 92,000 clones, over 60% seen once. The V and J ends lost 1 base and 0 bases, in that order; junction bases with no gene match: 3. The V gene's germline CDR1 is SGHAT and CDR2 FQNNGV. This CDR3 comprises 16 residues. Study outcomes and limitations: Among immune exposure information, only CMV serostatus was available. In a later analysis, TCR beta V- and J-gene trimming showed a link to a missense DCLRE1C variant.

The chain combines TRBV11-2 with TRBJ2-5, with 9 bases fitting TRBD1. Sequenced sample: PBMCs. The receptor was derived from a human donor in good health. CDR3 in DNA: TGTGCCAGCAGCTTAGTCGGGACAGGGAACCAAGAGACCCAGTACTTC. This translates into CASSLVGTGNQETQYF.